This note documents a single TCR beta chain sequence. At one end the junction does not follow the germline gene, possibly because of a read error. Different DNA sequences within this sample yield the same CDR3. The data stem from a study of blood T cell repertoires in COVID-19. Some clones are missing from TCRdb's copy, which holds only in-frame ones; the method was immunoSEQ multiplex PCR. The table has roughly 300,000 clones, roughly nine tenths seen once. Cohorts were determined from participant-reported clinical history. CDR1 is SEHNR, CDR2 FQNEAQ, per germline (reference sequence). CDR3 length: 14 residues.

The sequence derives from a woman aged 25 to 39 who had recovered from COVID-19. The sequencing sample was made of PBMCs or T cells enriched from blood (not recorded which). The chain recombines TRBV7-9 with TRBJ1-1; 7 bases agree with TRBD1. CDR3 sequence: CASSLGTANTEAFF. The CDR3 nucleotides are TGTGCCAGCAGTTTAGGGACAGCGAACACTGAAGCTTTCTTT.